The 29 T cell receptor beta chains listed next were all sequenced from one sample in a study of neoadjuvant anti-PD-1 for oral cavity cancer. The protocol was immunoSEQ multiplex PCR, while the TCRdb copy is restricted to in-frame clones and leaves out a portion. Of more than 13,000 clones in the sample, around 70% were seen once. Time point in this sample: after neoadjuvant nivolumab, at surgical resection. The material sequenced was PBMCs, taken after nivolumab (anti-PD-1) treatment. The receptors were sampled from a person aged 35-79 years with oral cavity squamous cell carcinoma.

The chain couples TRBV19 to TRBJ1-2; D is unclear. CDR1 is LNHDA and CDR2 is SQIVND in the germline V gene (reference sequence). The CDR3 spans 14 residues. Trimming removed 3 bases from V and 1 base from J, with 9 bases in between. The CDR3 is CASSIPQVNYGYTF. CDR3 sequence (DNA): TGTGCCAGTAGTATCCCGCAGGTTAACTATGGCTACACCTTC.

The chain links TRBV29-1 to TRBJ2-1, with TRBD2 matching over 8 bases. Germline trimming cut 6 bases from V and 7 bases from J; bases unmatched to any gene: 20. Germline V gene lookup returns CDR1 SQVTM and CDR2 ANQGSEA. The CDR3 length is 17 residues. The CDR3 loop reads CSVAMKLSGKDGNEQFF. In DNA form, the CDR3 reads TGCAGCGTCGCGATGAAACTTAGCGGGAAGGATGGGAATGAGCAGTTCTTC.

The chain links TRBV27 to TRBJ1-2; TRBD1 aligns across 7 bases. Per germline, CDR1 MNHEY and CDR2 SMNVEV (reference sequence). Trimming cost V 5 bases and J 0 bases; bases outside gene matches: 0. The CDR3 spans 13 residues. The CDR3 here is CASSDRANYGYTF. The CDR3, as DNA: TGTGCCAGCAGTGACAGGGCTAACTATGGCTACACCTTC.

The chain combines TRBV30 with TRBJ1-1, with D possibly matching TRBD1 (5 bases). Germline CDR1 GTSNPN, CDR2 SVGIG (reference sequence). V was trimmed by 1 base and J by 3 bases, leaving 6 bases between them. This CDR3 has 12 amino acids. The CDR3 nucleotides read TGTGCCTGGAGTGAGGGGCACACTGAAGCTTTCTTT. It codes for CAWSEGHTEAFF.

This clone was detected a few times. The chain links TRBV7-6 to TRBJ2-3, with unresolved D. The CDR3 totals 15 residues. CDR1 SGHVS and CDR2 FNYEAQ come from the germline V gene. V lost 5 bases and J 2 bases, leaving 14 bases between the germline ends. The CDR3 region is CASSPLGSTTDTQYF. The DNA for the CDR3 is TGTGCCAGCAGCCCCCTGGGCAGCACCACAGATACGCAGTATTTT.

This chain links TRBV10-1 with TRBJ2-1; 9 nucleotides match TRBD2. The CDR3 runs to 13 residues. V gave up 4 bases and J gave up 10 bases; unmatched junction bases: 5. Per germline, CDR1 WNHNN and CDR2 SYGVQD (reference sequence). CDR3: CASSASGKDEQFF. In DNA form, the CDR3 reads TGCGCCAGCAGTGCTAGCGGGAAAGACGAGCAGTTCTTC.

This clone was seen a few times. The chain is built from TRBV5-6 and TRBJ2-5, with D unclear. Trimming shortened V by 2 bases and J by 0 bases, and 11 bases separated the two germline ends. The length of the CDR3 is 15 residues. Germline V CDR1 and CDR2: SGHDT, YYEEEE. The DNA of the CDR3 is TGTGCCAGCAGCTTTAGGGCCACATACCAAGAGACCCAGTACTTC. It translates to CASSFRATYQETQYF.

The V and J genes are TRBV12-5 and TRBJ2-1; the D is unclear. The CDR3 has 14 residues. Germline values: CDR1 LGHNT, CDR2 FRNRAP. The V end was cut by 1 base, the J end by 10 bases, with 14 bases between. CDR3 nucleotide sequence: TGTGCTAGTGGTTTGGAGGTTGCATCGGGCGAGCAGTTCTTC. Encoded protein: CASGLEVASGEQFF.

This sequence joins TRBV9 and TRBJ1-3; 10 bases match TRBD1. The CDR3 sequence is 19 residues long. CDR1 is SGDLS and CDR2 is YYNGEE in the germline V gene. V shed 4 bases, J shed 0 bases, and the junction held 13 bases outside the gene matches. The DNA of the CDR3 is TGTGCCAGCAGCCCCCCCCCGGGACAGGGGACTTACTCTGGAAACACCATATATTTT. It translates to CASSPPPGQGTYSGNTIYF.

The chain has TRBV25-1 and TRBJ1-4; D unclear. Germline V gives CDR1 MGHDK, CDR2 SYGVNS. CDR3 size: 14 residues. V shed 4 bases and J shed 5 bases, with 11 bases lying between them. The CDR3: CASSGGRENEKLFF. The CDR3 DNA reads TGTGCCAGCAGTGGTGGGCGGGAGAATGAAAAACTGTTTTTT.

The V gene is TRBV28, the J gene TRBJ1-5; 10 bases fit TRBD1. Germline V CDR1 and CDR2: MDHEN, SYDVKM. Germline trimming cut 5 bases from V and 7 bases from J; bases unmatched to any gene: 8. The CDR3 has 15 amino acids. The chain's CDR3 is CASSPSDRGIQPQHF. DNA for the CDR3: TGTGCCAGCAGTCCGTCGGACAGGGGGATCCAGCCCCAGCATTTT.

The chain is built from TRBV27 and TRBJ1-2, with D perhaps matching TRBD1 (5 bases). Trimming took 6 bases from V and 3 from J, leaving 14 bases between them. The CDR3 sequence is 14 residues long. The germline V gene encodes CDR1 MNHEY and CDR2 SMNVEV (reference sequence). CDR3 protein: CASRVGLGDYGYTF. The CDR3 bases are TGTGCCAGCAGAGTGGGACTGGGGGACTATGGCTACACCTTC.

The chain has TRBV7-8 and TRBJ2-3; D is possibly TRBD2 (6 bases). CDR1 is SGHVS, CDR2 FQNEAQ, per germline. The V gene lost 1 base and the J gene lost 5 bases, with 13 bases spanning the gap. The CDR3 totals 15 residues. CDR3 region: CASSLVGGVGDTQYF. The CDR3 nucleotides read TGTGCCAGCAGCTTAGTAGGAGGGGTTGGAGATACGCAGTATTTT. Full variable domain (remainder filled in from reference TRBV7-8 and TRBJ2-3): GAGVSQSPRYKVAKRGQDVALRCDPISGHVSLFWYQQALGQGPEFLTYFQNEAQLDKSGLPSDRFFAERPEGSVSTLKIQRTQQEDSAVYLCASSLVGGVGDTQYFGPGTRLTVL.

The rearrangement links TRBV19 to TRBJ1-2; D is unresolved. Trimming shortened V by 3 bases and J by 4 bases, and 18 bases separated the two germline ends. This CDR3 contains 16 residues. From germline, CDR1 is LNHDA and CDR2 SQIVND (reference sequence). The CDR3 DNA reads as TGTGCCAGTAGTATTGGTTTGGCGGCTGGAGCCTATGGCTACACCTTC. It codes for CASSIGLAAGAYGYTF.

In its sample, this clone was seen a few times. The gene calls are TRBV5-1 and TRBJ1-1; 8 bases match TRBD1. CDR3 length equals 15 residues. The V and J ends lost 4 bases and 0 bases, in that order; junction bases with no gene match: 5. Germline assignment: CDR1 SGHRS and CDR2 YFSETQ. The chain's CDR3 is CASSRGQGVNTEAFF. The CDR3 DNA is TGCGCCAGCAGCCGTGGACAGGGTGTGAACACTGAAGCTTTCTTT.

The chain carries TRBV5-4 and TRBJ2-7; D tentatively fits TRBD1 or TRBD2 (5 bases each). The CDR3 extends over 16 amino acids. The V end was cut by 0 bases, the J end by 6 bases, with 19 bases between. Germline V lookup: CDR1 SGHNT, CDR2 YYREEE (reference sequence). DNA of the CDR3: TGTGCCAGCAGCTTGGGGGGGAGCGCCGGCCTAAGCGAGCAGTACTTC. This encodes CASSLGGSAGLSEQYF.

A few counts support this clone. The V gene is TRBV19, the J gene TRBJ1-2; TRBD1 matches at 8 bases. Germline CDR1 and CDR2: LNHDA and SQIVND (reference sequence). CDR3 length equals 13 residues. V dropped 5 bases and J dropped 4; count of bases not matched to a gene: 3. CDR3 sequence: CASSYGQGYGYTF. The CDR3 DNA reads as TGTGCCAGTAGTTATGGACAGGGCTATGGCTACACCTTC.

CDR3 coding DNA: TGTGCCACCAGCAGTGGAGATCGCTTTCAAGAGACCCAGTACTTC. As protein: CATSSGDRFQETQYF. The V and J genes are TRBV15 and TRBJ2-5; no firm D call. Germline-derived CDR1 and CDR2 are LNHNV and YYDKDF (reference sequence). Trimming stripped 3 bases from V and 2 bases from J, with 13 bases between. This CDR3 is 15 amino acids long.

This sequence joins TRBV5-1 and TRBJ2-5, with 9 bases identical to TRBD2. Germline V gene data show CDR1 as SGHRS and CDR2 as YFSETQ. This CDR3 has 15 amino acids. V lost 0 bases and J lost 5; bases outside the gene matches: 5. The CDR3 DNA is TGCGCCAGCAGCTTGGTGGCGGGAGGGCCCGAGACCCAGTACTTC. Protein product: CASSLVAGGPETQYF.

The chain employs TRBV19 and TRBJ2-3; 8 bases map to TRBD2. This CDR3 is built from 13 residues. Trimming removed 8 bases from V and 8 bases from J; junction bases left unmatched: 9. The germline V gene encodes CDR1 LNHDA and CDR2 SQIVND (reference sequence). For the CDR3, the DNA is TGTGCCAGTCTTGGCGGGGGGCGCGTTACGCAGTATTTT. Protein: CASLGGGRVTQYF.

This chain uses TRBV5-8 with TRBJ1-4; TRBD1 agrees at 8 bases. Germline V gene lookup returns CDR1 SGHTS and CDR2 YDEGEE. There are 15 residues in the CDR3. V lost 4 bases to trimming and J lost 2 bases; unmatched junction nucleotides: 4. The CDR3, as DNA: TGTGCCAGCAGCACCGGGGACAGGACTAATGAAAAACTGTTTTTT. Its protein is CASSTGDRTNEKLFF.

The chain carries TRBV6-6 and TRBJ2-2; TRBD1 matches 7 bases. Looked up from germline, CDR1 is MNHNY and CDR2 is SVGAGI (reference sequence). The CDR3 loop spans 15 amino acids. The trim removed 6 bases at V and 2 bases at J, leaving 6 bases unmatched. The CDR3 coding sequence is TGTGCCAGCAGGGCCGGGACAGATAACACCGGGGAGCTGTTTTTT. Its protein is CASRAGTDNTGELFF.

Only a few counts were recorded for this clone. The rearrangement uses TRBV6-5 and TRBJ1-1, with a weak D call TRBD1 (6 bases). CDR1 is MNHEY and CDR2 is SVGAGI in the germline V gene. Deletions cut 8 bases from V and 11 bases from J, with 21 bases between. The CDR3 covers 13 residues. The CDR3 protein is CASVRIGDTRAFF. The CDR3 region has the DNA TGTGCCAGCGTTAGAATTGGGGACACGCGCGCTTTCTTT.

V gene TRBV10-2 combines with J gene TRBJ2-7; the match to TRBD2 covers 8 bases. The CDR3 is 15 residues long. V lost 3 bases and J lost 2; bases outside the gene matches: 6. The germline V gene encodes CDR1 WSHSY and CDR2 SAAADI. CDR3 sequence reads: CASSDVAGSPYEQYF. The CDR3 DNA follows: TGCGCCAGCAGTGATGTAGCGGGGAGCCCCTACGAGCAGTACTTC.

The chain links TRBV4-2 to TRBJ2-1; D may be TRBD2 (6 bases). Looked up from germline, CDR1 is LGHNA and CDR2 is YNFKEQ. The V end lost 0 bases, the J end lost 0 bases, and 15 bases lay between the germline ends. This CDR3 region has 18 residues. DNA of the CDR3: TGTGCCAGCAGCCAAGACGGTGGGGGGAGCCCCTCCTACAATGAGCAGTTCTTC. It specifies CASSQDGGGSPSYNEQFF.

The chain carries TRBV2 and TRBJ2-6, with D unresolved. This CDR3 contains 14 residues. V was trimmed by 5 bases and J by 0 bases, leaving 5 bases between them. Germline CDR1 and CDR2: SNHLY and FYNNEI. The CDR3 here is CASSSYSGANVLTF. CDR3 sequence (DNA): TGTGCCAGCAGTTCCTACTCTGGGGCCAACGTCCTGACTTTC.

The J gene is TRBJ2-3, the V gene TRBV6-5, with D perhaps given as TRBD1 or TRBD2 (5 bases each). The germline gives CDR1 MNHEY, CDR2 SVGAGI. V lost 6 bases, J lost 0 bases, and 13 bases lay in between. This CDR3 is built from 15 residues. The DNA of the CDR3 is TGTGCCAGCAGAGACCCGGGACGGAGCACAGATACGCAGTATTTT. This sequence encodes CASRDPGRSTDTQYF.

The rearrangement uses TRBV29-1 and TRBJ1-1; tentative D call: TRBD1 (6 bases). In germline, CDR1 is SQVTM, CDR2 ANQGSEA. The CDR3 is made up of 14 amino acids. V was clipped by 8 bases and J by 4 bases, with 20 bases between them. CDR3 nucleotide sequence: TGCAGCTCAATGCTCACGGGACAAGGCACTGAAGCTTTCTTT. It codes for CSSMLTGQGTEAFF.

This clone is medium-sized (0.01 to 0.1%). The V and J genes are TRBV27 and TRBJ1-1; D unresolved. The CDR3 spans 13 residues. Trimming took 8 bases from V and 4 from J, leaving 14 bases between them. Looked up from germline, CDR1 is MNHEY and CDR2 is SMNVEV (reference sequence). The CDR3 loop reads CASVSAAGTEAFF. The CDR3, as DNA: TGTGCCAGCGTATCGGCCGCCGGCACTGAAGCTTTCTTT.